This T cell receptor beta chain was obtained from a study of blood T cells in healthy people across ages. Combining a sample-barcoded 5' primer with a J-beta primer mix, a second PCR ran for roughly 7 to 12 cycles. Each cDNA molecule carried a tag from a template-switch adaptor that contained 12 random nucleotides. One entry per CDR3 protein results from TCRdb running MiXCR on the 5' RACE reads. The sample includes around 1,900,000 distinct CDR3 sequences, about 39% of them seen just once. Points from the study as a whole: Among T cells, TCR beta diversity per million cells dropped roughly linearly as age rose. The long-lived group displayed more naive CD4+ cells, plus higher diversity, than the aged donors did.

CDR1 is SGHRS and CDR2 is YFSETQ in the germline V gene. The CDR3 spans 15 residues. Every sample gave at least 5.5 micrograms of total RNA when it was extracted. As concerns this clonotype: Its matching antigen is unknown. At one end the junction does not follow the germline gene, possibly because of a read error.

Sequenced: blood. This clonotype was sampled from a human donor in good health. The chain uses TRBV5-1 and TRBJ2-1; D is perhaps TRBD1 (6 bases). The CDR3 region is CASSLGRGLYNGQFF. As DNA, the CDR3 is TGCGCCAGCAGCTTGGGCAGGGGTCTCTACAATGGGCAGTTCTTC.